The 14 T cell receptor beta chains presented below share a single source sample, sequenced in a study of T cell clones after liver transplantation. Assay: immunoSEQ multiplex PCR; the TCRdb copy retains only in-frame clones and omits some. Found here are approximately 72,000 clones, roughly nine tenths of them singletons; the top ten hold 2% to 3%. The sample was CD4+ T cells from blood, taken before liver transplant. The receptor set was obtained from a human donor who received a liver transplant.

The chain is built from TRBV19 and TRBJ1-1; D call uncertain. The germline V gene encodes CDR1 LNHDA and CDR2 SQIVND (reference sequence). The CDR3 extends over 14 amino acids. Trimming left V 2 bases short and J 4 bases short, with 11 bases between. The CDR3 spells CASSISGPRTEAFF. Here the CDR3 DNA reads TGTGCCAGTAGTATATCGGGCCCCCGCACTGAAGCTTTCTTT.

This chain links TRBV27 with TRBJ2-5; the match to TRBD2 covers 12 bases. The CDR3 is 18 amino acids. Germline V lookup: CDR1 MNHEY, CDR2 SMNVEV (reference sequence). The V segment lost 1 base and the J segment 6 bases; nucleotides outside the gene matches: 12. CDR3: CASSLFGLAGGTQQTQYF. CDR3 in DNA: TGTGCCAGCAGTTTATTCGGTCTAGCGGGAGGGACGCAACAGACCCAGTACTTC.

In this sample, this clone turned up once. This rearrangement joins TRBV9 to TRBJ1-3; D is unclear. Germline CDR1 is SGDLS and CDR2 is YYNGEE. Trimming removed 0 bases from V and 8 bases from J, with 12 bases in between. The CDR3 sequence is 14 residues long. CDR3 region: CASSVAQSRDTIYF. CDR3 nucleotides: TGTGCCAGCAGCGTAGCACAGAGCCGCGACACCATATATTTT. Together with reference TRBV9 and TRBJ1-3, the CDR3 gives the full variable domain: DSGVTQTPKHLITATGQRVTLRCSPRSGDLSVYWYQQSLDQGLQFLIQYYNGEERAKGNILERFSAQQFPDLHSELNLSSLELGDSALYFCASSVAQSRDTIYFGEGSWLTVV.

The V call is TRBV4-2, the J call TRBJ2-5; D may match TRBD1 or TRBD2 (5 bases each). The CDR3 is made up of 14 amino acids. Germline V gene sequence: CDR1 LGHNA, CDR2 YNFKEQ. Trimming removed 6 bases from V and 3 bases from J, with 14 bases in between. CDR3 residues: CASSKVQEEETQYF. The CDR3 coding sequence is TGTGCCAGCAGTAAGGTACAGGAGGAAGAGACCCAGTACTTC.

CDR3 protein: CASSLGPQETQYF. In DNA form, the CDR3 reads TGTGCCAGCAGCTTGGGTCCCCAAGAGACCCAGTACTTC. The V gene is TRBV5-4, the J gene TRBJ2-5; no reliable D call. V lost 0 bases and J lost 1, with 4 bases in between. The germline CDR1 and CDR2 sequences are SGHNT and YYREEE (reference sequence). This CDR3 contains 13 residues.

The chain employs TRBV4-3 and TRBJ2-1, with 10 bases aligning to TRBD1. The CDR3 has 16 amino acids. V lost 4 bases, J lost 9 bases, and 12 bases stayed unmatched. CDR1 is LGHNA and CDR2 is YSLEER in the germline V gene. The CDR3 DNA follows: TGCGCCAGCAGCCGAGGGGACAGGGGATTTGAGGGTGAGCAGTTCTTC. The encoded protein is CASSRGDRGFEGEQFF.

The rearrangement links TRBV7-2 to TRBJ2-2, with D maybe TRBD1 (5 bases). Trimming left V 2 bases short and J 3 bases short, with 10 bases between. The CDR3 has 15 residues. In germline, CDR1 is SGHTA, CDR2 FQGNSA. In DNA form, the CDR3 reads TGTGCCAGCAGCTTACAGCAGGGCTACACCGGGGAGCTGTTTTTT. It is translated as CASSLQQGYTGELFF.

The chain links TRBV7-2 to TRBJ2-3; D may match TRBD1 or TRBD2 (6 bases each). This CDR3 comprises 13 residues. Trimming took 2 bases from V and 6 from J, leaving 9 bases between them. Germline CDR1 reads SGHTA; CDR2 reads FQGNSA. The CDR3 sequence is CASSLSGADTQYF. In nucleotides, the CDR3 is TGTGCCAGCAGCTTATCGGGGGCGGATACGCAGTATTTT.

The chain joins TRBV7-3 to TRBJ2-3; D is unclear. The CDR3 extends over 15 amino acids. Germline values: CDR1 SGHTA, CDR2 FQGTGA. V was shortened by 2 bases and J by 3 bases, with 12 bases between the two germline ends. This chain's CDR3 is CASSLGLTRTDTQYF. DNA of the CDR3: TGTGCCAGCAGCTTAGGTCTAACGAGAACAGATACGCAGTATTTT.

V and J are TRBV28 and TRBJ2-1; 7 bases line up with TRBD2. Germline CDR1 reads MDHEN; CDR2 reads SYDVKM. The V and J ends lost 1 base and 0 bases, in that order; junction bases with no gene match: 18. CDR3 size: 21 residues. The CDR3 is CASSLSELGRLAPSSYNEQFF. The CDR3 nucleotides are TGTGCCAGCAGTTTATCTGAACTCGGGAGGTTGGCCCCCAGCTCCTACAATGAGCAGTTCTTC.

This clone has only one observation. The chain joins TRBV20-1 to TRBJ2-3, with D unresolved. Germline values: CDR1 DFQATT, CDR2 SNEGSKA (reference sequence). This CDR3 contains 11 residues. Trimming cost V 6 bases and J 4 bases, with 8 bases left between them. The CDR3 loop is CSAGNPDTQYF. The CDR3 DNA reads TGCAGTGCGGGGAACCCAGATACGCAGTATTTT.

The V and J genes are TRBV7-3 and TRBJ2-4, with D uncertain. The V end lost 1 base, the J end lost 3 bases, and 7 bases lay between the germline ends. The CDR3 has 14 amino acids. Germline V gives CDR1 SGHTA, CDR2 FQGTGA. The CDR3 DNA follows: TGTGCCAGCAGCTTAAGTGACGGCAAAAACATTCAGTACTTC. As protein: CASSLSDGKNIQYF.

The rearrangement uses TRBV25-1 and TRBJ2-2; 10 bases line up with TRBD2. The CDR3 sequence is 17 residues long. V lost 2 bases to trimming and J lost 4 bases; unmatched junction nucleotides: 7. Germline V gene sequence: CDR1 MGHDK, CDR2 SYGVNS. In DNA, the CDR3 is TGTGCCAGCAGTGAACCCATTAGCGGGAGGAGCACCGGGGAGCTGTTTTTT. Translated: CASSEPISGRSTGELFF.

V and J are TRBV10-2 and TRBJ2-3; D may be TRBD1 (5 bases). Germline assignment: CDR1 WSHSY and CDR2 SAAADI. V was clipped by 0 bases and J by 0 bases, with 10 bases between them. The CDR3 is 16 residues long. CDR3 in amino acids: CASSESGAGSTDTQYF. CDR3 DNA sequence: TGCGCCAGCAGTGAGTCAGGGGCAGGTAGCACAGATACGCAGTATTTT.